The subject of this entry is one T cell receptor beta chain. Its antigen is not known. The data were taken from a study of shared clonotypes between healthy human individuals. General study points: For sorted subsets, rarefaction showed incomplete sequencing despite large depth.

Tens of thousands of T cell genomes (around 200 ng DNA) went into each sorted-subset replicate. Generated by immunoSEQ multiplex PCR, the TCRdb table keeps only in-frame clones and is missing some. The sample holds 760,000 or so clones, approximately 97% seen once. Cells designated naive CD8 were CD45RO-negative and were positively selected for CCR7, with terminally differentiated effector memory CD45RA+ cells excluded. V was pared by 4 bases and J by 0 bases, with 10 bases between. This CDR3 region has 16 residues. Germline-derived CDR1 and CDR2 are SNHLY and FYNNEI. Material for sequencing was naive CD8+ T cells sorted from blood. The receptor was isolated from a man aged 25 to 40 in good health. The V call is TRBV2, the J call TRBJ2-6, with D unresolved. The CDR3 sequence: CASSVWSPSGANVLTF. The CDR3 region has the DNA TGTGCCAGCAGTGTTTGGTCACCCTCTGGGGCCAACGTCCTGACTTTC.